Listed below are T cell receptor beta chains from one sample, sequenced in a study of blood T cell repertoires in COVID-19. Only in-frame clones appear in the TCRdb table, and some are missing; sequencing was by immunoSEQ multiplex PCR. The data hold 300,000 to 450,000 clones, with around 87% observed a single time. Sequenced sample: peripheral blood. These TCRs come from a woman between 25 and 40 years old with COVID-19, enrolled during active disease. CDR3s include the opening cysteine and the closing phenylalanine or tryptophan. The D gene is left open where the match is weak. Clone size is stated in some rows and not others, as once, few, many or a class when expanded.

>TRBJ2-7|TRBV12-1|-|-
TGTGCCAGCAGCTCCCACTCTCCAGGGGAGCACTCCTACGAGCAGTACTTC
CASSSHSPGEHSYEQYF
>TRBJ2-1|TRBV19|-|-
TGTGCCAGTACTTTTACCAGGGCCCCCTTTTACAATGAGCAGTTCTTC
CASTFTRAPFYNEQFF
>TRBJ2-7|TRBV5-1|TRBD2|-
TGCGCCAGCAGCAGCGGGACTCCCTACGAGCAGTACTTC
CASSSGTPYEQYF
>TRBJ1-1|TRBV3-1/TRBV3-2|-|-
TGTGCCAGCAGCCAAGCAGGGGCCACTGAAGCTTTCTTT
CASSQAGATEAFF
>TRBJ2-1|TRBV14|-|-
TGTGCCAGCAGGGCGGATGGCAATGAGCAGTTCTTC
CASRADGNEQFF
>TRBJ2-1|TRBV7-3|TRBD1|few
TGTGCCAGCAGCTCCCGGGACAGGGGGTTGTTGTTCTTC
CASSSRDRGLLFF
>TRBJ2-7|TRBV28|TRBD1|-
TGTGCCAGCAGTTCCCGGACAGGGCCTAACGAGCAGTACTTC
CASSSRTGPNEQYF
>TRBJ2-7|TRBV5-1|TRBD2|-
TGCGCCAGCAGCACGGGACTAGCGGGAGGGGAGCAGTACTTC
CASSTGLAGGEQYF
>TRBJ2-3|TRBV25-1|-|-
TGTGCCGCAGCTTTGACAGGGGAGGGGGTAACAGATACGCAGTATTTT
CAAALTGEGVTDTQYF
>TRBJ1-4|TRBV6-5|TRBD1|-
TGTGCCAGCAGTCCCGGGACAGGCAGTCACGAAAAACTGTTTTTT
CASSPGTGSHEKLFF
>TRBJ1-4|TRBV4-2|-|-
TGTGCCAGCAGCCGAGAGGGGCCAGTTAATGAAAAACTGTTTTTT
CASSREGPVNEKLFF
>TRBJ2-3|TRBV5-1|-|-
TGCGCCAGCAGCTCGGTGACACTTCTACCCCCCACAGATACGCAGTATTTT
CASSSVTLLPPTDTQYF
>TRBJ2-7|TRBV5-1|TRBD1|-
TGCGCCAGCAGGTGGGACAGATACTACGAGCAGTACTTC
CASRWDRYYEQYF
>TRBJ2-4|TRBV9|-|-
TGTGCCAGCAGCGTACATGCCGACGGGGAAAACATTCAGTACTTC
CASSVHADGENIQYF
>TRBJ2-7|TRBV7-8|-|-
TGTGCCAGCAGCCTAACCTACGAGCAGTACTTC
CASSLTYEQYF
>TRBJ2-7|TRBV30|-|-
TGTGCCTGGAGTCGGGTCGCGGGATCTAACGAGCAGTACTTC
CAWSRVAGSNEQYF
>TRBJ1-1|TRBV3-1/TRBV3-2|-|-
TGTGCCAGCAGCCAAGGAGGGAGTTCCCGGGCTTTCTTT
CASSQGGSSRAFF
>TRBJ2-1|TRBV5-4|-|-
TGTGCCAAGGGGGTTGGCAATGAGCAGTTCTTC
CAKGVGNEQFF
>TRBJ1-5|TRBV27|-|-
TGTGCCAGCAGTTTTAGCCAGGGAGGTCAGCCCCAGCATTTT
CASSFSQGGQPQHF
>TRBJ2-3|TRBV4-1|-|-
TGCGCCAGCAGCCAAGATCCCCTCCCCACAGATACGCAGTATTTT
CASSQDPLPTDTQYF
>TRBJ1-2|TRBV9|TRBD1|-
TGTGCCAGCAGCATACCGGGACAGGGGAACTTTAACTATGGCTACACCTTC
CASSIPGQGNFNYGYTF
>TRBJ2-5|TRBV3-1/TRBV3-2|-|once
TGTGCCAGCAGATTCCGCCCCACTTACCCCTTTTTTAGAGAGACCCAGTACTTC
CASRFRPTYPFFRETQYF
>TRBJ1-2|TRBV4-1|-|-
TGCGCCAGCAGCCTCGACAGTTCTAACTATGGCTACACCTTC
CASSLDSSNYGYTF
>TRBJ2-4|TRBV5-5|TRBD1|-
TGTGCCAGCAGCTTACCCCTTGACAGGGCTGCCAAAAACATTCAGTACTTC
CASSLPLDRAAKNIQYF
>TRBJ1-2|TRBV7-9|-|few
TGTGCCAGCAGCCGGGACAACTTGCCGATCTACACCTTC
CASSRDNLPIYTF
>TRBJ2-1|TRBV19|-|-
TGTGCCAGTAGTATGAGGGCCCGGGAAGGTGAGCAGTTCTTC
CASSMRAREGEQFF
>TRBJ2-7|TRBV28|-|-
TGTGCCAGCAGTTTCTTCCTCTACGAGCAGTACTTC
CASSFFLYEQYF
>TRBJ1-4|TRBV6-6|-|-
TGTGCCAGCAGTTACTCAGGGCAGGGATGGGGTGAAAAACTGTTTTTT
CASSYSGQGWGEKLFF